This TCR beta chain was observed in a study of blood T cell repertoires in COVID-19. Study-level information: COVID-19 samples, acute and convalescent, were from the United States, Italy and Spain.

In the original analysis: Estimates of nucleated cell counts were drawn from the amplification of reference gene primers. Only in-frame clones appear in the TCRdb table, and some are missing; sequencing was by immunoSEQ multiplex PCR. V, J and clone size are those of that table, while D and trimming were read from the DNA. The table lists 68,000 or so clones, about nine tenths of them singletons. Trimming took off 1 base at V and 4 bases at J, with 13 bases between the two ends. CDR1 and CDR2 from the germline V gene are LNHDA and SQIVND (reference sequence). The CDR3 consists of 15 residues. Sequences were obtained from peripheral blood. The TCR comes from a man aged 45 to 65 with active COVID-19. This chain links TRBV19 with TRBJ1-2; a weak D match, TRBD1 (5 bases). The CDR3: CASSIVGTYAYGYTF. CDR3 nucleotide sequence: TGTGCCAGTAGTATAGTCGGGACTTACGCCTATGGCTACACCTTC.